Below are 5 T cell receptor beta chains sequenced from a single sample in a study of CD8+ T cells in alopecia areata. Sequencing used cDNA as its template, made by extracting RNA and reverse transcribing it. The repertoire was sequenced with immunoSEQ multiplex PCR; TCRdb's copy has only in-frame clones and lacks some. The sample consists of roughly 170,000 clones, 50% to 60% of them appearing once. This material consisted of CD4+ T cells sorted from blood, taken at week 0. Receptors were obtained from a human donor with alopecia areata.

The V call is TRBV9, the J call TRBJ1-1; 9 nucleotides line up with TRBD1. The ends lost 4 bases at V and 2 bases at J; junction bases unmatched: 9. CDR3 length equals 16 residues. Germline V lookup: CDR1 SGDLS, CDR2 YYNGEE. CDR3 residues: CASSPRWGQGNTEAFF. As DNA, the CDR3 is TGTGCCAGCAGCCCGAGGTGGGGACAGGGTAACACTGAAGCTTTCTTT.

This sequence joins TRBV30 and TRBJ1-2; D is ambiguous. The CDR3 is made up of 16 amino acids. With 3 bases removed from V and 1 base from J, the gap between germline ends came to 18 bases. The germline gives CDR1 GTSNPN, CDR2 SVGIG (reference sequence). The CDR3 nucleotides are TGTGCCTGGAGCGCCCTAACGACACCGGTTAACTATGGCTACACCTTC. The encoded protein is CAWSALTTPVNYGYTF. Complete variable domain (other parts from reference TRBV30 and TRBJ1-2): SQTIHQWPATLVQPVGSPLSLECTVEGTSNPNLYWYRQAAGRGLQLLFYSVGIGQISSEVPQNLSASRPQDRQFILSSKKLLLSDSGFYLCAWSALTTPVNYGYTFGSGTRLTVV.

In this sample, this clone turned up a few times. The chain recombines TRBV5-4 with TRBJ1-1, with TRBD1 matching 8 bases. Trimming cost V 5 bases and J 9 bases; bases outside gene matches: 12. Per germline, CDR1 SGHNT and CDR2 YYREEE (reference sequence). The CDR3 consists of 14 residues. The CDR3 spells CASRPTGVLEKAFF. The CDR3 region has the DNA TGTGCCAGCAGACCGACAGGGGTTCTTGAAAAAGCTTTCTTT.

The chain is built from TRBV5-6 and TRBJ2-2; 7 bases agree with TRBD1. With V trimmed by 3 bases and J by 2 bases, 4 bases remained unmatched. CDR1 and CDR2 from the germline V gene are SGHDT and YYEEEE. The CDR3 contains 15 residues. CDR3 DNA: TGTGCCAGCAGCTGGACAGGCCCCAACACCGGGGAGCTGTTTTTT. It is translated as CASSWTGPNTGELFF.

V and J are TRBV29-1 and TRBJ1-2; 7 bases line up with TRBD1. This CDR3 has 14 amino acids. The germline CDR1 and CDR2 sequences are SQVTM and ANQGSEA. The J segment lost 5 bases and the V segment lost 1 base, leaving 7 bases of the junction unmatched. CDR3 in DNA: TGCAGCGTTGAAGCTGGACAGGCTCCGTATGGCTACACCTTC. Residues: CSVEAGQAPYGYTF.